This TCR beta chain was sequenced during a study of blood T cells in healthy people across ages (dated by TCRdb to between 2014 and 2017). At the level of the whole study: In model experiments, template switching captured roughly one uniquely barcoded TCR beta cDNA molecule for every two T cells. Age-related changes in TCR beta repertoire diversity were measured in the study by deep sequencing normalized with unique cDNA molecular identifiers. Donors were grouped into four age groups: young (average approximately 16 years), middle-aged (39), aged (approximately 67) and long-lived (approximately 81). To avoid experimental bias, donors of different ages were randomly spread across the sequencing lanes. The study analyzed two additional independent replicas of 1 million unique cDNA reads from the same blood draw for two donors, one aged 18 to 30 and one aged 80 or older.

The approximately 41 donors, aged 6 to 90 years, were systemically healthy Caucasian individuals from Russia. Roughly 9.5 milliliters of peripheral blood were drawn from each donor into EDTA-treated Vacutainer tubes. Ficoll-Paque density-gradient centrifugation was used to isolate PBMCs, with at least 6.5 million per sample. Trizol reagent was used to extract total RNA from the PBMCs, yielding at least 6 micrograms per sample. For every donor, flow cytometry on a PBMC aliquot measured the percentage of naive CD45RAhigh/CD27high T cells. Libraries were made using 5' RACE. Sequencer: Illumina HiSeq 2500. The second PCR ran for about 6 to 11 cycles and used a J-beta primer mix along with a sample-barcoded 5' primer. Each TCR beta cDNA molecule received a unique molecular identifier from a template-switch 5' adaptor carrying 12 random nucleotides. Each sample yielded at least 2.5 million CDR3-containing paired-end reads. First-strand cDNA synthesis was performed from all RNA using the Mint cDNA synthesis kit, with priming by a TRBC-specific oligonucleotide. Following uracil-DNA glycosylase treatment, all cDNA underwent a first 18-cycle PCR with the universal primers M1SS and BC2_uni_R. Under the source paper's analysis protocol: For normalization, 1 million high-quality reads were randomly selected from each sample, with every read carrying a distinct molecular identifier. Reads sharing molecular identifiers were discarded rather than binned into consensus sequences. MiTCR, with a Q25 quality threshold and the strictest error-elimination algorithm, was used for CDR3 identification, clonotype clustering and error correction. Lower-bound total TCR beta diversity was estimated with a nonparametric unseen species model using Euler transformation. In-frame beta chains were kept once TCRdb had trimmed the public reads at Q25 with fastp and called clones with MiXCR. Each entry is one CDR3 protein sequence, shown with its most common DNA and genes. These V and J calls derive from TCRdb rather than the authors' analysis. Here the sample has hundreds of thousands of distinct CDR3 sequences; about half occur a single time. Of the sample, around 32% falls within the top ten clones.

Measured from the cysteine to the phenylalanine, the CDR3 is 14 residues long. Left in the record is the CDR3 DNA by itself, 42 bases read in frame from the first base. From V the trimming removes 5 bases and from J it removes 0 bases, while the gene matches leave 3 bases of the junction unaccounted for. This clonotype has more than one count but fewer than ten. Its antigen has not been determined. There are no base qualities to consult, and no much larger clone falls within one base. Broader findings and caveats from the paper: Estimates of total diversity from one million sequenced T cells were regarded as lower bounds and underestimates. A strong correlation was found between observed TCR beta diversity and the percentage of naive T cells measured by flow cytometry. Donor CMV infection status was unknown, potentially confounding age-related changes in expanded clonotypes. As age increased, observed TCR beta diversity per million T cells dropped in a roughly linear way, and a significant reduction was already evident by age 40. Bulk unsorted PBMC profiling prevented conclusive comparison of naive and antigen-experienced compartments. Compared with the aged group, the long-lived group had more naive CD4+ T cells, fewer expanded clones and increased TCR diversity, suggesting age selection.

This receptor was obtained from an older woman in good health. The sequenced material came from blood. The chain joins TRBV12-3 or TRBV12-4 to TRBJ2-5; 7 bases in between match TRBD1. The sequenced DNA is TGTGCCAGCAGTGCTGGACAGGACCAAGAGACCCAGTACTTC. The translation is CASSAGQDQETQYF.